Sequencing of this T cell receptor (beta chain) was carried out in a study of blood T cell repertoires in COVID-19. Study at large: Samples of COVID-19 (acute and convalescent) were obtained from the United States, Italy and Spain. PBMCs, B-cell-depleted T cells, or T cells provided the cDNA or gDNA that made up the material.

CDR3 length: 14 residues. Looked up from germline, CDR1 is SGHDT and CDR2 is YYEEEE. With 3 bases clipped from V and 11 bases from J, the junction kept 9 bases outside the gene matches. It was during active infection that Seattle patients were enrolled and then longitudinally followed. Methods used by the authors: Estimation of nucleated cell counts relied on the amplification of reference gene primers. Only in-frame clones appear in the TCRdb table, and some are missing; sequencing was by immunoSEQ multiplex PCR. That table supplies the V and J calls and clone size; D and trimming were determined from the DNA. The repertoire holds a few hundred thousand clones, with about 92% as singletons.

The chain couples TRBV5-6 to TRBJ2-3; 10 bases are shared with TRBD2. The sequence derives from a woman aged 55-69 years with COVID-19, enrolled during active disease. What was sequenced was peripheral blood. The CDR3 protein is CASSWTGTSVLQYF. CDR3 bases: TGTGCCAGCAGCTGGACCGGGACTAGCGTACTGCAGTATTTT.